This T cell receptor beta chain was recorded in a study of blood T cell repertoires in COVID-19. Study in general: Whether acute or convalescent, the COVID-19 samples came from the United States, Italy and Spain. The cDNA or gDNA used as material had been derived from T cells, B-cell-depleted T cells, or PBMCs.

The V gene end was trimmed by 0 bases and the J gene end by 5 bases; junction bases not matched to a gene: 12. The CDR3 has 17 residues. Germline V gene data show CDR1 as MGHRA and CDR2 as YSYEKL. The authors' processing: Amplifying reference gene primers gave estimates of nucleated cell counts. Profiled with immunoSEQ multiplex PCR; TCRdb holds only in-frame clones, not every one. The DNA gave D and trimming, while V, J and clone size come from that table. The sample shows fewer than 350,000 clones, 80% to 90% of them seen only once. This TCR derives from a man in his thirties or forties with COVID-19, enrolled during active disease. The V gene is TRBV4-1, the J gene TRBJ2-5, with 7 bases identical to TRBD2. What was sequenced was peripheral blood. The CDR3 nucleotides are TGCGCCAGCAGCCAAGACCCCGAGACTAGCTTGGATGAGACCCAGTACTTC. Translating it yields CASSQDPETSLDETQYF.